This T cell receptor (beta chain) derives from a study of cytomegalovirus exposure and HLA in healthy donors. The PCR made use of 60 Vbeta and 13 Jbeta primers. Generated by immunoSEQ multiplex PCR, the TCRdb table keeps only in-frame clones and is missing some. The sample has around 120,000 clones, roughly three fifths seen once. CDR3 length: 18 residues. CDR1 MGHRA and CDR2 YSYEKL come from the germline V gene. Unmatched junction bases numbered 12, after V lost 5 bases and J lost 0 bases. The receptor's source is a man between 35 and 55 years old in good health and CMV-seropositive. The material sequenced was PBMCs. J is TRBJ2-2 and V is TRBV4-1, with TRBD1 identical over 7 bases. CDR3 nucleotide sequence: TGCGCCAGCAGCTTCCGGGACAGATCCATTGCGAACACCGGGGAGCTGTTTTTT. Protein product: CASSFRDRSIANTGELFF.